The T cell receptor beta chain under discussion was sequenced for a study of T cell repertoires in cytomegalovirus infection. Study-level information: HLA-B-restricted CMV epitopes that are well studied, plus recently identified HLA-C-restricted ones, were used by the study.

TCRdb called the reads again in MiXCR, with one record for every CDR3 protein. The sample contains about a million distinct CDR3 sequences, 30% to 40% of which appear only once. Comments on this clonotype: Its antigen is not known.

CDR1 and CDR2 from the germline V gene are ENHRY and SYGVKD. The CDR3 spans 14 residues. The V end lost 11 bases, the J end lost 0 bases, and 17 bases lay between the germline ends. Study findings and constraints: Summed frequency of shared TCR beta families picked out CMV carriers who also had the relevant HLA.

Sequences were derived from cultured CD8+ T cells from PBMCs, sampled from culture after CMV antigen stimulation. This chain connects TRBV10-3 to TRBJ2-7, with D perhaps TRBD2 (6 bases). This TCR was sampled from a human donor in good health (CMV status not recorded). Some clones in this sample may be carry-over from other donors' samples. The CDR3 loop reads CAARDFSTSYEQYV. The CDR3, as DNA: TGTGCCGCAAGGGACTTTTCGACCTCCTACGAGCAGTACGTC.